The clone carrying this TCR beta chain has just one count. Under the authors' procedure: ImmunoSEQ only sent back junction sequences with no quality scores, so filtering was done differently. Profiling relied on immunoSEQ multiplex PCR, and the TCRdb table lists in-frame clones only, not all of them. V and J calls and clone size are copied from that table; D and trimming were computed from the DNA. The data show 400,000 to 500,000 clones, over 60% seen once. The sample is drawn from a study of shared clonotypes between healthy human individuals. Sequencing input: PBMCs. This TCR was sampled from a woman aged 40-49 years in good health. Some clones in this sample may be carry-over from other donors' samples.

For the CDR3, the DNA is TGTGCCAGCAGTGAATCGCGGGAGGTCAAACAGTTCTTC. This sequence encodes CASSESREVKQFF. The chain joins TRBV6-4 to TRBJ2-1; 8 bases line up with TRBD2. After removal of 3 bases from V and 13 bases from J, the junction contained 8 bases not matched to a gene. This CDR3 region has 13 residues. Germline-derived CDR1 and CDR2 are MRHNA and SNTAGT.